This T cell receptor beta chain was documented in a study of control samples from healthy donors and cancer patients. Produced via immunoSEQ multiplex PCR; TCRdb's table is partial and in-frame only. Of 100,000 to 150,000 clones listed, 87% are singletons. V lost 4 bases to trimming and J lost 1 base, with 11 bases between them. CDR3 length: 14 amino acids. The germline V gene encodes CDR1 SGHRS and CDR2 YFSETQ. Sequenced: blood. The TCR sequence derives from a man aged 25 to 40 in good health. This chain joins TRBV5-1 and TRBJ1-1, with D tentatively TRBD1 (5 bases). The CDR3 DNA reads as TGCGCCAGCAGCCCGGGACGTCCGAACACTGAAGCTTTCTTT. Its protein product is CASSPGRPNTEAFF. Full variable domain (outside the CDR3, taken from reference TRBV5-1 and TRBJ1-1): KAGVTQTPRYLIKTRGQQVTLSCSPISGHRSVSWYQQTPGQGLQFLFEYFSETQRNKGNFPGRFSGRQFSNSRSEMNVSTLELGDSALYLCASSPGRPNTEAFFGQGTRLTVV.